The next 8 T cell receptor beta chains were all read from a single sample in a study of cytomegalovirus exposure and HLA in healthy donors. The PCR had 60 Vbeta and 13 Jbeta primers. Data came from immunoSEQ multiplex PCR; TCRdb stores just in-frame clones and leaves some out. The sample lists approximately 150,000 clones; around 77% were seen once. Sequenced sample: PBMCs. The receptors here all came from a woman aged 25 to 45 in good health and CMV-seronegative.

The rearrangement uses TRBV7-9 and TRBJ1-2; 7 positions match TRBD1. This CDR3 has 13 amino acids. V lost 1 base to trimming and J lost 7 bases; unmatched junction nucleotides: 3. Germline V lookup: CDR1 SEHNR, CDR2 FQNEAQ (reference sequence). The DNA of the CDR3 is TGTGCCAGCAGCTTAGGACAGGGTTCTGGCTACACCTTC. Protein product: CASSLGQGSGYTF.

In its sample, this clone was seen a few times. This chain uses TRBV5-8 with TRBJ1-4; D is possibly TRBD1 (6 bases). CDR1 and CDR2 (germline): SGHTS, YDEGEE. The CDR3 runs 18 residues. V was shortened by 0 bases and J by 3 bases, with 18 bases between the two germline ends. The chain's CDR3 is CASSLVVSGAVSNEKLFF. CDR3 DNA: TGTGCCAGCAGCTTGGTTGTTTCAGGGGCCGTCTCTAATGAAAAACTGTTTTTT.

The chain recombines TRBV6-5 with TRBJ1-2; no clear D. The V and J ends lost 2 bases and 6 bases respectively, with 13 bases between them. CDR1 and CDR2 from the germline V gene are MNHEY and SVGAGI. The CDR3 is 14 residues long. CDR3 DNA sequence: TGTGCCAGCAGTTACGTAACAAACGGGGATGGCTACACCTTC. Translation: CASSYVTNGDGYTF.

The chain uses TRBV7-9 and TRBJ2-5; 8 bases agree with TRBD1. Germline values: CDR1 SEHNR, CDR2 FQNEAQ (reference sequence). The V segment lost 5 bases and the J segment 5 bases; nucleotides outside the gene matches: 4. This CDR3 comprises 13 residues. The CDR3 nucleotides are TGTGCCAGCAGCCAAGACAGGGGTGAGACCCAGTACTTC. Protein sequence: CASSQDRGETQYF.

The chain recombines TRBV27 with TRBJ2-3; 10 bases match TRBD2. The CDR3 sequence is 15 residues long. V lost 3 bases and J lost 8; bases outside the gene matches: 8. Looked up from germline, CDR1 is MNHEY and CDR2 is SMNVEV (reference sequence). CDR3 region: CASSFEAGGAGTQYF. CDR3 coding DNA: TGTGCCAGCAGTTTTGAAGCGGGAGGGGCCGGTACGCAGTATTTT.

This chain joins TRBV27 and TRBJ2-7; 7 bases line up with TRBD1. The CDR3 loop spans 13 amino acids. Germline V CDR1 and CDR2: MNHEY, SMNVEV (reference sequence). V lost 6 bases, J lost 1 base, and 3 bases stayed unmatched. Here the CDR3 DNA reads TGTGCCAGCAGCCGGGACAGTTCCTACGAGCAGTACTTC. This translates into CASSRDSSYEQYF.

The chain carries TRBV27 and TRBJ1-6, with D unclear. This CDR3 region has 14 residues. The V and J ends lost 7 bases and 7 bases respectively, with 14 bases between them. Germline V lookup: CDR1 MNHEY, CDR2 SMNVEV (reference sequence). CDR3 in amino acids: CASTSTGTNSPLHF. CDR3 bases: TGTGCCAGCACCTCCACCGGTACGAATTCACCCCTCCACTTT.

The genes are TRBV7-6 and TRBJ1-2, with D maybe TRBD1 (6 bases). The germline V and J ends were trimmed by 1 base and 6 bases, with 12 bases remaining between them. The CDR3 has 14 amino acids. Per the germline V gene, CDR1 is SGHVS and CDR2 is FNYEAQ. CDR3 amino acids: CASSLEIGGDGYTF. In DNA form, the CDR3 reads TGTGCCAGCAGCTTAGAGATAGGGGGTGATGGCTACACCTTC.